What follows are 16 T cell receptor beta chains derived from one specimen sequenced in a study of cytomegalovirus exposure and HLA in healthy donors. Use of 60 Vbeta and 13 Jbeta primers characterized the PCR. Method: immunoSEQ multiplex PCR; TCRdb's copy keeps in-frame clones and lacks some. The sample lists 140,000 or so clones; roughly 80% were seen once. The sequencing input was PBMCs. The receptors originated from a middle-aged woman in good health and CMV-seropositive.

The genes are TRBV2 and TRBJ1-4, with 10 bases matching TRBD1. The germline V gene encodes CDR1 SNHLY and CDR2 FYNNEI. The V gene end was trimmed by 7 bases and the J gene end by 8 bases; junction bases not matched to a gene: 10. The CDR3 has 15 amino acids. The DNA for the CDR3 is TGTGCCAGCATCCTAGGGACAGGGGTCAGGGAAAAACTGTTTTTT. Translating gives CASILGTGVREKLFF.

This chain connects TRBV7-2 to TRBJ1-2, with D maybe TRBD1 (5 bases). Trimming cost V 1 base and J 9 bases, with 15 bases left between them. The CDR3 extends over 14 amino acids. The germline gives CDR1 SGHTA, CDR2 FQGNSA. CDR3 sequence (DNA): TGTGCCAGCAGCTTAGAGAGGCAGGGTACACGCTACACCTTC. It specifies CASSLERQGTRYTF.

The chain couples TRBV2 to TRBJ2-3, with D maybe TRBD2 (5 bases). The CDR3 contains 15 residues. Germline V gives CDR1 SNHLY, CDR2 FYNNEI. V dropped 2 bases and J dropped 2 bases, with 11 bases sitting between them. This CDR3 reads CASSEREQNTDTQYF. CDR3 in DNA: TGTGCCAGCAGTGAACGGGAACAGAACACAGATACGCAGTATTTT.

A few counts support this clone. The chain carries TRBV27 and TRBJ2-3; possibly TRBD2 for D (7 bases). Trimming removed 3 bases at V and 1 base at J, with 20 bases between. The CDR3 contains 18 residues. Germline CDR1 and CDR2: MNHEY and SMNVEV (reference sequence). CDR3 coding DNA: TGTGCCAGCAGTTTTTCACCGGGCGGGGGCTTTGGCACAGATACGCAGTATTTT. This encodes CASSFSPGGGFGTDTQYF.

This CDR3 reads CASSLRLGAKNIQYF. The CDR3 DNA reads TGTGCCAGCAGCTTAAGGCTAGGTGCCAAAAACATTCAGTACTTC. The chain joins TRBV13 to TRBJ2-4, with D uncertain. Germline V gives CDR1 PRHDT, CDR2 FYEKMQ (reference sequence). CDR3 length: 15 residues. V lost 2 bases and J lost 1, with 9 bases in between.

This clone was recorded only once. J is TRBJ2-5 and V is TRBV28; D not resolved. Germline values: CDR1 MDHEN, CDR2 SYDVKM. The CDR3 loop spans 15 amino acids. The V end lost 4 bases, the J end lost 4 bases, and 16 bases lay between the germline ends. The CDR3 here is CASSSNHQGGETQYF. The CDR3 nucleotides read TGTGCCAGCAGTTCCAACCATCAAGGCGGAGAGACCCAGTACTTC.

The V call is TRBV21-1, the J call TRBJ1-5. TRBV21-1 is termed a pseudogene. The CDR3 extends over 17 amino acids. The CDR3 DNA reads TGTGCCAGCAGCAAAGGTTTATCGCCCGAGGATAATCAGCCCCAGCATTTT. Translation gives CASSKGLSPEDNQPQHF.

The chain recombines TRBV28 with TRBJ1-2; the match to TRBD1 covers 7 bases. Per germline, CDR1 MDHEN and CDR2 SYDVKM. The CDR3 is 13 amino acids. V lost 9 bases to trimming and J lost 4 bases; unmatched junction nucleotides: 8. The CDR3 DNA is TGTGCCAGTACTGCAGGGGGGCCCTATGGCTACACCTTC. It yields the protein CASTAGGPYGYTF.

The rearrangement joins TRBV2 to TRBJ2-3, with 9 bases matching TRBD2. From germline, CDR1 is SNHLY and CDR2 FYNNEI. The CDR3 length is 15 residues. Trimming removed 3 bases from V and 3 bases from J; junction bases left unmatched: 4. CDR3 residues: CASSEERGVTDTQYF. The CDR3, as DNA: TGTGCCAGCAGTGAGGAGCGGGGGGTGACAGATACGCAGTATTTT.

The chain employs TRBV28 and TRBJ1-5, with a tentative D call TRBD1 (6 bases). Germline CDR1 and CDR2: MDHEN and SYDVKM. The CDR3 loop spans 15 amino acids. With 2 bases removed from V and 6 bases from J, the gap between germline ends came to 14 bases. The CDR3 is CASSLPQGKGQPQHF. The CDR3 DNA sequence: TGTGCCAGCAGTTTACCACAGGGAAAGGGTCAGCCCCAGCATTTT.

The chain recombines TRBV5-4 with TRBJ2-1; D gene unclear. This CDR3 is 11 amino acids long. Germline V gene sequence: CDR1 SGHNT, CDR2 YYREEE (reference sequence). Between the trimmed V and J ends, which lost 2 bases and 10 bases, there was a span of 7 bases. This CDR3 is CASSFAVEQFF. The DNA of the CDR3 is TGTGCCAGCAGCTTTGCGGTCGAGCAGTTCTTC.

The genes are TRBV2 and TRBJ2-1; 11 nucleotides line up with TRBD2. The CDR3 has 17 residues. The trim removed 3 bases at V and 3 bases at J, leaving 7 bases unmatched. Germline-derived CDR1 and CDR2 are SNHLY and FYNNEI. The CDR3 nucleotides read TGTGCCAGCAGTGAGGTCCTAGCGGGAGGACTCTACAATGAGCAGTTCTTC. It translates to CASSEVLAGGLYNEQFF.

V gene TRBV9 combines with J gene TRBJ2-2; perhaps TRBD2 as D (5 bases). V was cut by 7 bases and J by 13 bases, with 14 bases left in between. CDR1 is SGDLS, CDR2 YYNGEE, per germline. The CDR3 sequence is 11 residues long. The chain's CDR3 is CASGTSIALFF. CDR3 nucleotides: TGTGCCAGCGGCACTAGTATAGCGCTGTTTTTT.

The CDR3 protein is CASSLEGSGANVLTF. The CDR3 nucleotides read TGTGCCAGCAGCTTAGAGGGCTCTGGGGCCAACGTCCTGACTTTC. V and J are TRBV5-4 and TRBJ2-6; possibly TRBD2 for D (5 bases). Trimming removed 2 bases at V and 0 bases at J, with 6 bases between. Germline CDR1 reads SGHNT; CDR2 reads YYREEE (reference sequence). The CDR3 runs 15 residues.

This clone was picked up one time. The chain uses TRBV6-6 and TRBJ2-5; a weak D match, TRBD1 (5 bases). The J call may not be correct, given that the DNA end is closer to TRBJ2-7. The CDR3 is 15 residues long. CDR1 and CDR2 from the germline V gene are MNHNY and SVGAGI (reference sequence). As DNA, the CDR3 is TGTGCCAGCAGTAACGGAGAAAGGGGATCCTACGAGCAGTACTTC. Translation gives CASSNGERGSYEQYF.

V usage is TRBV28 and J usage is TRBJ2-5, with 7 positions matching TRBD2. Trimming took 2 bases from V and 4 from J; bases not matched to a gene: 7. The CDR3 contains 15 residues. The germline gives CDR1 MDHEN, CDR2 SYDVKM. CDR3 loop: CASSLQLALAETQYF. Written as DNA, the CDR3 is TGTGCCAGCAGTTTACAACTAGCGCTAGCAGAGACCCAGTACTTC.